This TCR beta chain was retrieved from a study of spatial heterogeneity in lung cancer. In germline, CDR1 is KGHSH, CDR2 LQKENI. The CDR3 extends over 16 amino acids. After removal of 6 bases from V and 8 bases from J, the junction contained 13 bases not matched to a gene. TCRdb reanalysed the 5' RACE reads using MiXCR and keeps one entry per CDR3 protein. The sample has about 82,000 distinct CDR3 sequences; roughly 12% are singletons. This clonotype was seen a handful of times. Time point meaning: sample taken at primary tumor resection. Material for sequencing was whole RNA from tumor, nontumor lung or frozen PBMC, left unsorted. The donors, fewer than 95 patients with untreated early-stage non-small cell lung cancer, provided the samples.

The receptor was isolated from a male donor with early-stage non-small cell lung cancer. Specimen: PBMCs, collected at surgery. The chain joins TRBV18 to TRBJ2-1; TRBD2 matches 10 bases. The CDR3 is CASSSRLAGLVDEQFF. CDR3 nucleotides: TGTGCCAGCTCGTCTCGACTAGCGGGTTTGGTCGATGAGCAGTTCTTC.